A single sample gave rise to the 12 T cell receptor beta chains below, sequenced in a study of blood T cell repertoires in COVID-19. Clones were sequenced by immunoSEQ multiplex PCR, and TCRdb holds only the in-frame ones, with some missing. This table has under 150,000 clones, over 80% appearing once. Sequences were obtained from peripheral blood. The source of these receptors is a woman between 45 and 60 years old with acute or convalescent COVID-19.

The CDR3: CASRRTGGADGYTF. For the CDR3, the DNA is TGTGCCAGCAGGCGGACAGGGGGCGCTGATGGCTACACCTTC. The chain joins TRBV2 to TRBJ1-2; 11 nucleotides match TRBD1. The V and J ends lost 6 bases and 6 bases, in that order; junction bases with no gene match: 6. The CDR3 contains 14 residues. The germline CDR1 and CDR2 sequences are SNHLY and FYNNEI.

J is TRBJ2-1 and V is TRBV2, with TRBD2 as a possible D gene (6 bases). The CDR3 loop spans 16 amino acids. Trimming pared 3 bases from V and 1 base from J, leaving 13 bases between. Germline CDR1 is SNHLY and CDR2 is FYNNEI. CDR3 protein: CASSDQVRESYNEQFF. DNA of the CDR3: TGTGCCAGCAGTGATCAAGTGCGGGAATCCTACAATGAGCAGTTCTTC.

This chain uses TRBV2 with TRBJ1-1, with TRBD1 as a possible D gene (5 bases). The CDR3 has 15 residues. Germline lookup yields CDR1 SNHLY and CDR2 FYNNEI. Trimming left V 8 bases short and J 4 bases short, with 20 bases between. The CDR3 reads CASGTLGSVGTEAFF. The CDR3 DNA follows: TGTGCCAGCGGGACCCTCGGGAGTGTGGGCACTGAAGCTTTCTTT.

V and J are TRBV2 and TRBJ2-7, with a weak D call TRBD1 (6 bases). Germline lookup yields CDR1 SNHLY and CDR2 FYNNEI. The germline V and J ends were trimmed by 4 bases and 2 bases, with 12 bases remaining between them. The CDR3 runs 14 residues. The CDR3 nucleotides are TGTGCCAGCAGTGGCCGGGACACAGCCTACGAGCAGTACTTC. This sequence encodes CASSGRDTAYEQYF. Together with reference TRBV2 and TRBJ2-7, the CDR3 gives the full variable domain: EPEVTQTPSHQVTQMGQEVILRCVPISNHLYFYWYRQILGQKVEFLVSFYNNEISEKSEIFDDQFSVERPDGSNFTLKIRSTKLEDSAMYFCASSGRDTAYEQYFGPGTRLTVT.

The rearrangement uses TRBV18 and TRBJ1-5, with a weak D call TRBD1 (5 bases). This CDR3 is 13 amino acids long. Germline V gives CDR1 KGHSH, CDR2 LQKENI. Trimming removed 3 bases from V and 12 bases from J, with 15 bases in between. The CDR3 spells CASSPDTRLLQHF. As DNA, the CDR3 is TGTGCCAGCTCACCGGACACCCGATTGCTCCAGCATTTT.

CDR3 nucleotides: TGTGCCAGCAGTTTAACCGGGACAGGGTTCGAGCAGTACTTC. As protein: CASSLTGTGFEQYF. The rearrangement uses TRBV27 and TRBJ2-7; 9 positions match TRBD1. V shed 2 bases and J 6 bases; nucleotides not matched to a gene: 5. Germline V lookup: CDR1 MNHEY, CDR2 SMNVEV (reference sequence). The CDR3 loop spans 14 amino acids.

J is TRBJ2-1 and V is TRBV6-4, with a weak D call TRBD2 (6 bases). Germline V gene sequence: CDR1 MRHNA, CDR2 SNTAGT. The CDR3 consists of 12 residues. V shed 2 bases and J shed 13 bases, with 12 bases lying between them. CDR3 loop: CASSDGREYQFF. The CDR3 nucleotides are TGTGCCAGCAGTGACGGTCGGGAGTACCAGTTCTTC.

The rearrangement links TRBV19 to TRBJ2-5; no clear D. The germline V and J ends were trimmed by 5 bases and 5 bases, with 9 bases remaining between them. This CDR3 spans 12 amino acids. The V gene's germline CDR1 is LNHDA and CDR2 SQIVND (reference sequence). The CDR3 DNA sequence: TGTGCCAGTAGTCGAAAACGGGAGACCCAGTACTTC. Its protein product is CASSRKRETQYF.

This chain uses TRBV9 with TRBJ1-1, with D tentatively TRBD1 (5 bases). Germline V gene data show CDR1 as SGDLS and CDR2 as YYNGEE. Trimming cost V 0 bases and J 5 bases, with 14 bases left between them. This CDR3 has 15 amino acids. CDR3 DNA sequence: TGTGCCAGCAGCGTAGTAAGGGTCCCAGGGACTGAAGCTTTCTTT. Residues: CASSVVRVPGTEAFF.

The V gene is TRBV18, the J gene TRBJ1-1; D ambiguous. The CDR3 sequence is 13 residues long. Germline V lookup: CDR1 KGHSH, CDR2 LQKENI. Trimming took off 3 bases at V and 1 base at J, with 6 bases between the two ends. CDR3 nucleotide sequence: TGTGCCAGCTCACCCTCCTCGAACACTGAAGCTTTCTTT. Its protein product is CASSPSSNTEAFF. The full variable domain, completed using reference TRBV18 and TRBJ1-1, is NAGVMQNPRHLVRRRGQEARLRCSPMKGHSHVYWYRQLPEEGLKFMVYLQKENIIDESGMPKERFSAEFPKEGPSILRIQQVVRGDSAAYFCASSPSSNTEAFFGQGTRLTVV.

The CDR3 is CASSTTLRVYEKLFF. CDR3 nucleotide sequence: TGTGCCAGCAGTACAACCCTACGGGTCTATGAAAAACTGTTTTTT. The V gene is TRBV6-2 or TRBV6-3, the J gene TRBJ1-4; no clear D gene. The CDR3 consists of 15 residues. Trimming removed 5 bases from V and 6 bases from J, with 16 bases in between. CDR1 is MNHEY and CDR2 is SVGEGT in the germline V gene.

The V gene is TRBV28, the J gene TRBJ1-5; TRBD1 matches 9 bases. The ends lost 4 bases at V and 7 bases at J; junction bases unmatched: 5. Germline loops: CDR1 MDHEN, CDR2 SYDVKM. The CDR3 totals 14 residues. CDR3 sequence: CASSSYRGRQPQHF. For the CDR3, the DNA is TGTGCCAGCAGTTCGTACAGGGGGCGCCAGCCCCAGCATTTT.